This T cell receptor gamma chain was sequenced during a study of human gamma delta and Vdelta1 T cells. V shed 3 bases, J shed 1 base, and the junction held 6 bases outside the gene matches. CDR3 size: 14 residues. Looked up from germline, CDR1 is EGSNGY and CDR2 is YDSYNSKV. TCRdb redid the clone calls on the PCR reads with CATT. The data show 3,900 or so gamma-chain clones, with around 17% seen just once and 6% to 8.5% held by the top ten. With regard to this clone: The antigen is not known.

The sequenced sample was Vdelta1 gamma-delta T cells from blood grown in culture (DOT cells). This receptor was taken from a human donor in good health. The chain joins TRGV2 to TRGJ1 or TRGJ2. This CDR3 reads CATWDHRNYYKKLF. The CDR3 DNA reads as TGTGCCACCTGGGACCATCGAAATTATTATAAGAAACTCTTT.